Sequencing of this TCR beta chain was carried out in a study of cytomegalovirus exposure and HLA in healthy donors. In its sample, this clone was seen a few times. CDR1 is LGHNA, CDR2 YSLEER, per germline. The CDR3 spans 15 residues. The trim removed 2 bases at V and 10 bases at J, leaving 8 bases unmatched. In the PCR, 60 Vbeta and 13 Jbeta primers were used. The method was immunoSEQ multiplex PCR; TCRdb's version includes in-frame clones alone and lacks a portion of them. Seen here are about 180,000 clones, around 82% observed once, and the top ten hold about 2.5%. The V and J genes are TRBV4-3 and TRBJ1-6; TRBD1 agrees at 7 bases. The sequenced sample consisted of PBMCs. This TCR came from a woman in her twenties or thirties in good health and CMV-seropositive. The DNA of the CDR3 is TGCGCCAGCAGCCAATTAGGAGACAGGGCCTCACCCCTCCACTTT. The encoded protein is CASSQLGDRASPLHF.